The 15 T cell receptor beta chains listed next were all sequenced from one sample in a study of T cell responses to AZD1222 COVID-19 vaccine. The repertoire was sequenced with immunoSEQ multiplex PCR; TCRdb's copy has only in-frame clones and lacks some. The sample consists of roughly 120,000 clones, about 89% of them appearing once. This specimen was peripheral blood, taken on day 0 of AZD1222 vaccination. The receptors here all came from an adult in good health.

Written as DNA, the CDR3 is TGTGCCAGCAGCCAAGGACAGGGTGGGACTGAAGCTTTCTTT. Its translation is CASSQGQGGTEAFF. The chain uses TRBV3-1 (or the pseudogene TRBV3-2) and TRBJ1-1, with 7 bases that match TRBD1. Germline V gene lookup returns CDR1 LGHDT and CDR2 YNNKEL (reference sequence). The CDR3 runs 14 residues. The trim removed 1 base at V and 5 bases at J, leaving 4 bases unmatched.

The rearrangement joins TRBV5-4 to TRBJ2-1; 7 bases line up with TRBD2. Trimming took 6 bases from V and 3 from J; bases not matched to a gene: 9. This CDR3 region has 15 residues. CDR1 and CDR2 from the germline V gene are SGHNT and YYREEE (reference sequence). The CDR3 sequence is CASTPGGTNYNEQFF. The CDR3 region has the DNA TGTGCCAGCACCCCCGGGGGGACTAACTACAATGAGCAGTTCTTC.

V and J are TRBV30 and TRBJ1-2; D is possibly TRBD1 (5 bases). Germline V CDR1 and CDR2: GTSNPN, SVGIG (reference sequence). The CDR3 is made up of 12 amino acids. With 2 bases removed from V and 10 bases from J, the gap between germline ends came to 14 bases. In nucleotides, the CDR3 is TGTGCCTGGAGTCGACATCAGGGAATCTACACCTTC. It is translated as CAWSRHQGIYTF. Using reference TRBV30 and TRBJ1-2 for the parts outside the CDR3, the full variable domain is SQTIHQWPATLVQPVGSPLSLECTVEGTSNPNLYWYRQAAGRGLQLLFYSVGIGQISSEVPQNLSASRPQDRQFILSSKKLLLSDSGFYLCAWSRHQGIYTFGSGTRLTVV.

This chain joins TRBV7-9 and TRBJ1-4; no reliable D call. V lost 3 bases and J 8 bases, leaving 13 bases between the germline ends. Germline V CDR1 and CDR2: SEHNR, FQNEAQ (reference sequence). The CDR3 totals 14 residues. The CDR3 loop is CASSFSADREKLFF. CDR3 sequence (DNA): TGTGCCAGCAGCTTCAGCGCCGACCGCGAAAAACTGTTTTTT.

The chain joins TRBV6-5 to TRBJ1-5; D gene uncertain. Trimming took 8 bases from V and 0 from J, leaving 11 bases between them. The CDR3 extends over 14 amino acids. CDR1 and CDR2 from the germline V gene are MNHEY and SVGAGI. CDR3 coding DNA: TGTGCCAGCTCCCCGTTGGGTAGCAATCAGCCCCAGCATTTT. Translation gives CASSPLGSNQPQHF.

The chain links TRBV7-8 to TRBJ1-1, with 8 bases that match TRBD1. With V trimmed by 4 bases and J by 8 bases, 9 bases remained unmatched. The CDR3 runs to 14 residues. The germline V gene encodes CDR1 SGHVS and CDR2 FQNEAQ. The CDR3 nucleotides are TGTGCCAGCAGCTCGAGCCAGGGGGCCGGGGAAGCTTTCTTT. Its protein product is CASSSSQGAGEAFF.

In DNA, the CDR3 is TGTGCCAGCAGCCCCTCAGGAGGAGCCAGGGGTAATAGCAATCAGCCCCAGCATTTT. Protein: CASSPSGGARGNSNQPQHF. The chain links TRBV7-6 to TRBJ1-5, with TRBD1 as a possible D gene (6 bases). V was shortened by 5 bases and J by 0 bases, with 23 bases between the two germline ends. The germline gives CDR1 SGHVS, CDR2 FNYEAQ. The CDR3 runs 19 residues.

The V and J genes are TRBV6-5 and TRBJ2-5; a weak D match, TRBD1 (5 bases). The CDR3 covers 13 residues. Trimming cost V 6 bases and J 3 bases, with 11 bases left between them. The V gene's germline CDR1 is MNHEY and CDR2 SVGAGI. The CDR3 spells CASSRAPKETQYF. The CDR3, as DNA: TGTGCCAGCAGCAGGGCGCCAAAAGAGACCCAGTACTTC.

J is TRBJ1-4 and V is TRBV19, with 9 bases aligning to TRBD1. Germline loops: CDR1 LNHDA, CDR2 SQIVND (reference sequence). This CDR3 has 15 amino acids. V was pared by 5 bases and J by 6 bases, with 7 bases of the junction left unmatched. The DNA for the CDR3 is TGTGCCAGTAGTCACCCGGGACAGGGAGATGAAAAACTGTTTTTT. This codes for CASSHPGQGDEKLFF.

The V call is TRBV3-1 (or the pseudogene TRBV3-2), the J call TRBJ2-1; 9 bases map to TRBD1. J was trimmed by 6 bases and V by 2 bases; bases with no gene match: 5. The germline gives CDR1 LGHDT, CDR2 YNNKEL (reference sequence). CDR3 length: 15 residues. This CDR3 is CASSQTRDRVNEQFF. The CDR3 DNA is TGTGCCAGCAGCCAAACGCGGGACAGGGTCAATGAGCAGTTCTTC.

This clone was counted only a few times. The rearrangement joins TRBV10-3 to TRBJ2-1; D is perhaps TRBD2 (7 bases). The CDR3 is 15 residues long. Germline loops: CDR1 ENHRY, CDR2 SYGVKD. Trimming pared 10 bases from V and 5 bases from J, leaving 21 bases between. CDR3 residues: CATLGGGAGNNEQFF. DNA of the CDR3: TGTGCCACCCTGGGGGGGGGCGCTGGAAACAATGAGCAGTTCTTC.

The CDR3 protein is CASSSSVGTEAFF. For the CDR3, the DNA is TGTGCCAGCAGTTCGAGTGTGGGCACTGAAGCTTTCTTT. This chain joins TRBV6-5 and TRBJ1-1; D remains ambiguous. V gave up 4 bases and J gave up 4 bases, with 10 bases separating them. Germline V CDR1 and CDR2: MNHEY, SVGAGI. The length of the CDR3 is 13 residues.

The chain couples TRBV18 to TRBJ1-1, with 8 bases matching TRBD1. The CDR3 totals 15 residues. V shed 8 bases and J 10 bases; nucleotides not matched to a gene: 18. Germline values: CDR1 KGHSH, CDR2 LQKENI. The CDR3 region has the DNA TGTGCCAGCACCACTCGGCAGGGGGCTAATCGCCGAGCTTTCTTT. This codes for CASTTRQGANRRAFF.

This CDR3 reads CASSVQSNLYGYTF. The CDR3 nucleotides are TGTGCCAGCAGCGTACAGAGCAATCTCTATGGCTACACCTTC. This chain links TRBV9 with TRBJ1-2, with no clear D. The CDR3 is made up of 14 amino acids. Per germline, CDR1 SGDLS and CDR2 YYNGEE. With 1 base removed from V and 4 bases from J, the gap between germline ends came to 11 bases.

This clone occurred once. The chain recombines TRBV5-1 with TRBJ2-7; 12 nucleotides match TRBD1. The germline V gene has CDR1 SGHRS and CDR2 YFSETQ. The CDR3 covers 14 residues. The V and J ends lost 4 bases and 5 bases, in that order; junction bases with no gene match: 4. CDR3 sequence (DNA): TGCGCCAGCAGCCGTGGGACAGGGGGCGACGAGCAGTACTTC. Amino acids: CASSRGTGGDEQYF.